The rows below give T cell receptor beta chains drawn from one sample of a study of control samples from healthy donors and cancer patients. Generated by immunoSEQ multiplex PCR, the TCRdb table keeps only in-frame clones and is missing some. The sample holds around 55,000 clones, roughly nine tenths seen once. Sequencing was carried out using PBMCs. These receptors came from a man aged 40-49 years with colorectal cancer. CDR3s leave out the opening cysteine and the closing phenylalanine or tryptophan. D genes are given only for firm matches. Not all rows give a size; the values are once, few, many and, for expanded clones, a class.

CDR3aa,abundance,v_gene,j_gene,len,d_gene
ASSQEGHRNHEQY,.,TRBV4-3,TRBJ2-7,13,.
ASSLESNTEAF,.,TRBV7-7,TRBJ1-1,11,.
ATSRTGDRSRELF,.,TRBV15,TRBJ2-2,13,.
ASSLQDTDTQY,.,TRBV5-8,TRBJ2-3,11,.
ASSSTRRAEAF,.,TRBV6-5,TRBJ1-1,11,.
ASSLVSRERPTQY,.,TRBV5-6,TRBJ2-5,13,.
ASSFLTGSSYEQY,.,TRBV5-1,TRBJ2-7,13,TRBD1
ASSLAGEGNEQF,.,TRBV6-6,TRBJ2-1,12,TRBD2
ASSTSSTQETQY,.,TRBV5-1,TRBJ2-5,12,.
ATSDVSGGEQF,once,TRBV24-1,TRBJ2-1,11,.
AWRTGRGYT,.,TRBV30,TRBJ1-2,9,.
ASSDPTGSSGELF,once,TRBV7-9,TRBJ2-2,13,TRBD1
ASSRAAVYEQY,.,TRBV6-2/TRBV6-3,TRBJ2-7,11,.
ASTQSWSSYNEQF,once,TRBV10-2,TRBJ2-1,13,.
AWNQGRQETQY,.,TRBV30,TRBJ2-5,11,.
ASSALDRLEQY,.,TRBV5-1,TRBJ2-7,11,.
ASSQETSLAASSYNEQF,.,TRBV3-1/TRBV3-2,TRBJ2-1,17,TRBD2
ASSYSGQTNNQPQH,.,TRBV6-5,TRBJ1-5,14,TRBD1
ATSRDQAGIQETQY,once,TRBV15,TRBJ2-5,14,.
ASSQGAGVLSSYNEQF,once,TRBV4-3,TRBJ2-1,16,TRBD2
ASSSLSSGTGARGETQY,once,TRBV27,TRBJ2-5,17,TRBD1
ASSQLRGTEAF,.,TRBV2,TRBJ1-1,11,.
ASSRGQGAKNSPLH,.,TRBV3-1/TRBV3-2,TRBJ1-6,14,TRBD1
ASSASGTGGTEAF,.,TRBV9,TRBJ1-1,13,TRBD1
AWSSQEPDPQH,.,TRBV30,TRBJ1-5,11,.
ASSLKNSGEGYT,.,TRBV4-1,TRBJ1-2,12,.
ASSPGTSPSNIQY,.,TRBV9,TRBJ2-4,13,.
ASGFAPGYDEQY,.,TRBV12-5,TRBJ2-7,12,.
ASSLGGGTPGELF,.,TRBV7-8,TRBJ2-2,13,.
ASRQTGEREKLF,.,TRBV6-5,TRBJ1-4,12,TRBD1
ASSVAGPRSPLH,.,TRBV9,TRBJ1-6,12,.
ASGYGKGTGSSGNTIY,.,TRBV12-5,TRBJ1-3,16,.
ASSLGVASLSTDTQY,.,TRBV2,TRBJ2-3,15,.
ASSLWGTENNSPLH,.,TRBV27,TRBJ1-6,14,TRBD1
ASKEGTDTGELF,once,TRBV5-1,TRBJ2-2,12,.
ASSSVGDPGNTIY,.,TRBV6-5,TRBJ1-3,13,.
ASSFGSLHSPLH,once,TRBV27,TRBJ1-6,12,.
ASSLGGTTPSPLH,.,TRBV7-2,TRBJ1-6,13,.
ASRSYSPGQY,.,TRBV28,TRBJ2-3,10,.
ATSRFSSSYEQY,few,TRBV15,TRBJ2-7,12,.